What follows are 10 T cell receptor beta chains derived from one specimen sequenced in a study of blood T cell repertoires in COVID-19. The protocol was immunoSEQ multiplex PCR, while the TCRdb copy is restricted to in-frame clones and leaves out a portion. This sample has 150,000 or so clones, with approximately 89% found just once. Input material: peripheral blood. These receptor sequences come from a man aged 50 to 59 with acute or convalescent COVID-19.

This rearrangement joins TRBV5-1 to TRBJ2-5; D perhaps matches TRBD2 (5 bases). Per the germline V gene, CDR1 is SGHRS and CDR2 is YFSETQ. V was pared by 0 bases and J by 5 bases, with 14 bases between. This CDR3 has 15 residues. The CDR3: CASSLASHGEETQYF. DNA of the CDR3: TGCGCCAGCAGCTTGGCTAGCCACGGTGAGGAGACCCAGTACTTC.

The V gene is TRBV29-1, the J gene TRBJ2-3; D remains unclear. The CDR3 is 16 amino acids. CDR1 is SQVTM, CDR2 ANQGSEA, per germline. The V end lost 5 bases, the J end lost 4 bases, and 22 bases lay between the germline ends. In DNA form, the CDR3 reads TGCAGCGTTCCTGACTTTTGGCCCAACCGGGCAGATACGCAGTATTTT. It is translated as CSVPDFWPNRADTQYF.

The chain uses TRBV5-1 and TRBJ2-1, with D possibly being TRBD1 (5 bases). CDR1 and CDR2 from the germline V gene are SGHRS and YFSETQ. Trimming pared 0 bases from V and 7 bases from J, leaving 11 bases between. This CDR3 is 14 amino acids long. The chain's CDR3 is CASSLALTENEQFF. For the CDR3, the DNA is TGCGCCAGCAGCTTGGCCTTGACAGAGAATGAGCAGTTCTTC. Supplemented by reference TRBV5-1 and TRBJ2-1, the full variable domain reads KAGVTQTPRYLIKTRGQQVTLSCSPISGHRSVSWYQQTPGQGLQFLFEYFSETQRNKGNFPGRFSGRQFSNSRSEMNVSTLELGDSALYLCASSLALTENEQFFGPGTRLTVL.

V gene TRBV19 combines with J gene TRBJ1-6, with D hard to call. CDR1 is LNHDA, CDR2 SQIVND, per germline (reference sequence). There are 12 residues in the CDR3. With 5 bases removed from V and 9 bases from J, the gap between germline ends came to 8 bases. Here the CDR3 DNA reads TGTGCCAGTAGTCTGAGTAGTTCACCCCTCCACTTT. It translates to CASSLSSSPLHF.

The CDR3 nucleotides are TGTGCCAGCAGACAAGGGACAGATTTTAACTATGGCTACACCTTC. As protein: CASRQGTDFNYGYTF. The chain joins TRBV5-4 to TRBJ1-2; 7 nucleotides line up with TRBD1. V dropped 5 bases and J dropped 1; count of bases not matched to a gene: 8. This CDR3 is built from 15 residues. Germline lookup yields CDR1 SGHNT and CDR2 YYREEE (reference sequence).

The V call is TRBV20-1, the J call TRBJ2-7; maybe TRBD2 (6 bases). Germline CDR1 and CDR2: DFQATT and SNEGSKA (reference sequence). CDR3 length: 16 residues. V was cut by 3 bases and J by 3 bases, with 21 bases left in between. The chain's CDR3 is CSASGRVGGNHYEQYF. DNA of the CDR3: TGCAGTGCTAGTGGCCGGGTGGGCGGGAACCACTACGAGCAGTACTTC.

V usage is TRBV6-1 and J usage is TRBJ1-2, with no clear D. V gave up 3 bases and J gave up 5 bases, with 22 bases separating them. Germline CDR1 reads MNHNS; CDR2 reads SASEGT. CDR3 length: 17 amino acids. The CDR3 nucleotides are TGTGCCAGCAGTGAGTTGGCAGGTTCAAAAAACTCATATGGCTACACCTTC. Encoded protein: CASSELAGSKNSYGYTF.

The chain's CDR3 is CASSMDRVWGRAGTGELFF. As DNA, the CDR3 is TGTGCCAGTAGTATGGATCGGGTTTGGGGGAGGGCTGGCACCGGGGAGCTGTTTTTT. V is TRBV19 and J is TRBJ2-2; 7 positions match TRBD2. J lost 4 bases, V lost 3 bases, and 17 bases had no gene match. Germline assignment: CDR1 LNHDA and CDR2 SQIVND (reference sequence). The CDR3 spans 19 residues.

The chain combines TRBV2 with TRBJ2-7; D is perhaps TRBD1 (5 bases). Germline assignment: CDR1 SNHLY and CDR2 FYNNEI. The CDR3 has 14 amino acids. V was trimmed by 1 base and J by 3 bases, leaving 10 bases between them. The CDR3 sequence: CASSEGQGNYEQYF. The CDR3 nucleotides are TGTGCCAGCAGTGAAGGGCAGGGCAACTACGAGCAGTACTTC.

V is TRBV18 and J is TRBJ1-2, with D possibly matching TRBD1 (5 bases). Germline V CDR1 and CDR2: KGHSH, LQKENI. The CDR3 consists of 13 residues. The germline V and J ends were trimmed by 3 bases and 2 bases, with 7 bases remaining between them. The CDR3 sequence is CASSPGGNYGYTF. The CDR3 nucleotides read TGTGCCAGCTCACCGGGGGGGAACTATGGCTACACCTTC. Using reference TRBV18 and TRBJ1-2 for the parts outside the CDR3, the full variable domain is NAGVMQNPRHLVRRRGQEARLRCSPMKGHSHVYWYRQLPEEGLKFMVYLQKENIIDESGMPKERFSAEFPKEGPSILRIQQVVRGDSAAYFCASSPGGNYGYTFGSGTRLTVV.